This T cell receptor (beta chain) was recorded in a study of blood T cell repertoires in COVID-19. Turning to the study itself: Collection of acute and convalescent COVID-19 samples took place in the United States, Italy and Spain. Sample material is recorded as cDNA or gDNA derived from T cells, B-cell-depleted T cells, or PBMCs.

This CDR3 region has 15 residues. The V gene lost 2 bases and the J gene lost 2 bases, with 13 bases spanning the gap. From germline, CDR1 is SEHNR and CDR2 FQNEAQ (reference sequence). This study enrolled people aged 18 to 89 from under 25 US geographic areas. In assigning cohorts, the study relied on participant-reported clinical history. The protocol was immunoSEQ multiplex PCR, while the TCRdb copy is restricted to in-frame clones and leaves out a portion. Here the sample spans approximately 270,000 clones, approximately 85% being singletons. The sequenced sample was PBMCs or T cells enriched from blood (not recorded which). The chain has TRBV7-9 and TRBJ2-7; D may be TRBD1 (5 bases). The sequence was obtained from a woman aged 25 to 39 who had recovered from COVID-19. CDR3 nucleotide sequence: TGTGCCAGCAGCTTAATTAATCAGGGTGCCTACGAGCAGTACTTC. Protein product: CASSLINQGAYEQYF.